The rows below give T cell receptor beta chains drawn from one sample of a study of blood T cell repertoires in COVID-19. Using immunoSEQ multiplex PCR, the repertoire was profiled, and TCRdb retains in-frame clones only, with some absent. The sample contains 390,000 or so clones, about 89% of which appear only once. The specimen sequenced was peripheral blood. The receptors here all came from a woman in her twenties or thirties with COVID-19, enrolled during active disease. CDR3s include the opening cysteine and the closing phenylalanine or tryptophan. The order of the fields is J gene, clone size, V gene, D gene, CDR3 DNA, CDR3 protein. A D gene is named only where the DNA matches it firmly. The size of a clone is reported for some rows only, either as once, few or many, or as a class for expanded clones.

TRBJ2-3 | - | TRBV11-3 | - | TGTGCCAGCAGCTTAGGGCAGGACAAACCATATTTT | CASSLGQDKPYF
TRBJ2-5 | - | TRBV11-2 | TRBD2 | TGTGCCAGCAGCTCGACGCGGGGGGCCCAAGAGACCCAGTACTTC | CASSSTRGAQETQYF
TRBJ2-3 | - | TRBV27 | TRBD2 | TGTGCCAGCAGTTCCTCGCGGGGGGCTAGCACAGATACGCAGTATTTT | CASSSSRGASTDTQYF
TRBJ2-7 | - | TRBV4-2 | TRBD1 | TGTGCCAGCAGCCAGAGTACACAGGGGGCGGGAACCTACGAGCAGTACTTC | CASSQSTQGAGTYEQYF
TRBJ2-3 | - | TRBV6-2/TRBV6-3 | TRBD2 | TGTGCCAGCAGTTCCCTCCTGCGGGGGGGTGCAGATACGCAGTATTTT | CASSSLLRGGADTQYF
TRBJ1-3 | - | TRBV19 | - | TGTGCCAGTAGTATTGGGGGGGGCTCTGGAAACACCATATATTTT | CASSIGGGSGNTIYF
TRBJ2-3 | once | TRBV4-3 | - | TGCGCCAGCAGCCAAGAATGGCTCCGACTCCATACGCAGTATTTT | CASSQEWLRLHTQYF
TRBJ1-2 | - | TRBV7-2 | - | TGTGCCAGCAGACCCCCCCTAGCCAACTATGGCTACACCTTC | CASRPPLANYGYTF
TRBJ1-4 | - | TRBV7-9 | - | TGTGCCAGCAGCTTAGGGCGGCTAGCAACTAATGAAAAACTGTTTTTT | CASSLGRLATNEKLFF
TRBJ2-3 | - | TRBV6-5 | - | TGTGCCAGCAGTTATTCCTGGGACTCCGTCACAGATACGCAGTATTTT | CASSYSWDSVTDTQYF
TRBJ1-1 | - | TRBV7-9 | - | TGTGCCAGCAGCCCCCTTGGCGAGGGGGATGGCCTGAACACTGAAGCTTTCTTT | CASSPLGEGDGLNTEAFF
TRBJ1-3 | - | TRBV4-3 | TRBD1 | TGCGCCAGCAGCCAAGAAGCAGGGGGCGCCGGAGGAAACACCATATATTTT | CASSQEAGGAGGNTIYF
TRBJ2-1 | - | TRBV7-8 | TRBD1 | TGTGCCAGCAGCCAGGGGGCCAATGAGCAGTTCTTC | CASSQGANEQFF
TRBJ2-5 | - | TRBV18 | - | TGTGCCAGCTCACCACGGCCAGGTGCCCAGTACTTC | CASSPRPGAQYF
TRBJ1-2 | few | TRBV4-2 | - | TGTGCCAGCAGCCAAGATCAGGCAACAGGAATGCTTAACTATGGCTACACCTTC | CASSQDQATGMLNYGYTF
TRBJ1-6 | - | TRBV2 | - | TGTGCCAGCAGACTCCAGGGGATCTCACCCCTCCACTTT | CASRLQGISPLHF
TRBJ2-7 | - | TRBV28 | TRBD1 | TGTGCCAGCAGCCTCCTTCCGGGACAGGTTATCTACGAGCAGTACTTC | CASSLLPGQVIYEQYF
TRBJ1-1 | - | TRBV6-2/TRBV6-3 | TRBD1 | TGTGCCAGCAGCCCCCATGGACAGGGGAACACTGAAGCTTTCTTT | CASSPHGQGNTEAFF
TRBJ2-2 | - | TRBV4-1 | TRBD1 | TGCGCCAGCAGCCTGGGCCCGGGACAGGGGGGCACCGGGGAGCTGTTTTTT | CASSLGPGQGGTGELFF
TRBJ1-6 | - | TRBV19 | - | TGTGCCAGTAGTCCCCACCTTCCGACGGAGGGGCTGGTAGGGAATTCACCCCTCCACTTT | CASSPHLPTEGLVGNSPLHF
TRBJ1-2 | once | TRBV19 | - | TGTGCCAGTAGTATTAGGACCGCCCGGGAATATGGCTACACCTTC | CASSIRTAREYGYTF
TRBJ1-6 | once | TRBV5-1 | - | TGCGCCAGCAGCCCGGACAGAGGAAATTCACCCCTCCACTTT | CASSPDRGNSPLHF
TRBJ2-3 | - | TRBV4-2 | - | TGTGCCAGCAGCAGTACAGCAGGGAACACAGATACGCAGTATTTT | CASSSTAGNTDTQYF
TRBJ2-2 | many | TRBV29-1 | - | TGCAGCGTTGTGGGGAGCACCGGGGAGCTGTTTTTT | CSVVGSTGELFF
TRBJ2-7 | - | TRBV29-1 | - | TGCAGCGTTGTCGACAGTTCCTACGAGCAGTACTTC | CSVVDSSYEQYF
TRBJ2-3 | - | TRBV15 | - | TGTGCCACCCAGAATGCGTTCCTGAGGACAGATACGCAGTATTTT | CATQNAFLRTDTQYF
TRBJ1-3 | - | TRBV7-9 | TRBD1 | TGTGCCAGCAGCACAGGACAGGGGGATATCTCTGGAAACACCATATATTTT | CASSTGQGDISGNTIYF
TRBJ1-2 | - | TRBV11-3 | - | TGTGCCAGCAGCTCGGACAGTATGGCCAGCTACACCTTC | CASSSDSMASYTF
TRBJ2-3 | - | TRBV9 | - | TGTGCCAGCAGCGCGAAAAGTAGGGGGTTGAGCACAGATACGCAGTATTTT | CASSAKSRGLSTDTQYF
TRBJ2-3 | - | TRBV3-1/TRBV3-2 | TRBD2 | TGTGCCAGCAATCCGAGGCGGGAGGGGACAGATACGCAGTATTTT | CASNPRREGTDTQYF
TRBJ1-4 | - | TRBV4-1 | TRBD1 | TGCGCCAGCAGCCAAGAGACAGGGACTAATGAAAAACTGTTTTTT | CASSQETGTNEKLFF